This TCR beta chain was captured in a study of blood T cell repertoires in COVID-19. In the study overall: T cells, B-cell-depleted T cells, or PBMCs provided the cDNA or gDNA that served as material.

CDR1 and CDR2 (germline): MNHEY, SVGAGI. V was shortened by 2 bases and J by 2 bases, with 13 bases between the two germline ends. This CDR3 comprises 15 residues. Here immunoSEQ multiplex PCR was the method, and the copy in TCRdb shows in-frame clones only, minus some. The table lists around 86,000 clones, approximately 89% of them singletons. The chain combines TRBV6-5 with TRBJ2-7; weak D call: TRBD1 (6 bases). Input material: peripheral blood. The TCR comes from a human donor with acute or convalescent COVID-19. The donor label of this sample is uncertain. DNA of the CDR3: TGTGCCAGCAGTTACAGGGGGAGTGGTACCTACGAGCAGTACTTC. Its translation is CASSYRGSGTYEQYF.